This TCR beta chain was obtained from a study of shared clonotypes between healthy human individuals. Method: immunoSEQ multiplex PCR; TCRdb's copy keeps in-frame clones and lacks some. This table holds hundreds of thousands of clones, roughly three quarters found once. Germline CDR1 MDHEN, CDR2 SYDVKM. The CDR3 covers 13 residues. Trimming took off 6 bases at V and 2 bases at J, with 11 bases between the two ends. This TCR was sampled from a woman in her forties in good health. Some clones in this sample may be carry-over from other donors' samples. The chain couples TRBV28 to TRBJ2-7, with D uncertain. Specimen: PBMCs. The CDR3 nucleotides are TGTGCCAGCAGCCAATCGACACCCTACGAGCAGTACTTC. It specifies CASSQSTPYEQYF.